This T cell receptor (beta chain) was profiled in a study of glioma-infiltrating T cells after dendritic cell vaccination. Regarding time point: after dendritic cell vaccination, including at tumor progression/relapse. V gave up 7 bases and J gave up 1 base; unmatched junction bases: 7. Germline V gene sequence: CDR1 LNHDA, CDR2 SQIVND (reference sequence). This CDR3 has 15 residues. Clones were sequenced by immunoSEQ multiplex PCR, and TCRdb holds only the in-frame ones, with some missing. The sample contains roughly 100,000 clones, roughly four fifths of which appear only once. Material: blood, obtained after dendritic cell vaccination. This clonotype was sampled from a human donor with glioblastoma. V is TRBV19 and J is TRBJ1-5, with 7 bases that match TRBD1. The CDR3 DNA is TGTGCCAGTACCAAGACAGGGTTGAGCAATCAGCCCCAGCATTTT. Translated: CASTKTGLSNQPQHF.